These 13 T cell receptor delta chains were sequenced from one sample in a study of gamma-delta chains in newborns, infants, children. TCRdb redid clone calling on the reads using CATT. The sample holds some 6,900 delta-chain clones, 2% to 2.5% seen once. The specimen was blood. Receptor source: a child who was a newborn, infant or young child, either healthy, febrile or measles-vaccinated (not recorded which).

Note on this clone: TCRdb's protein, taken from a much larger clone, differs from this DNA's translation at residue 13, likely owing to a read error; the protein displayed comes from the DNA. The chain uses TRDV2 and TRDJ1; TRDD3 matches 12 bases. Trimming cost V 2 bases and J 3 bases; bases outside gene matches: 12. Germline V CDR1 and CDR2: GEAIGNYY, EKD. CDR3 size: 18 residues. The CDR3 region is CACDNVLGDTRNADKLIF. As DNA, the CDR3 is TGTGCCTGTGACAATGTACTGGGGGATACCAGGAACGCCGATAAACTCATCTTT.

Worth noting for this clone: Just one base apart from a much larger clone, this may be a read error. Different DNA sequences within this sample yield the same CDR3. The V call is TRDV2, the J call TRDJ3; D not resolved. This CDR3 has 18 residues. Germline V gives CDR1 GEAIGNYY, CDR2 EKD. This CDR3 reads CACDTVTSTSWDTRQMFF. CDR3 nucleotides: TGTGCCTGCGACACTGTAACGAGTACATCCTGGGACACCCGACAGATGTTTTTC.

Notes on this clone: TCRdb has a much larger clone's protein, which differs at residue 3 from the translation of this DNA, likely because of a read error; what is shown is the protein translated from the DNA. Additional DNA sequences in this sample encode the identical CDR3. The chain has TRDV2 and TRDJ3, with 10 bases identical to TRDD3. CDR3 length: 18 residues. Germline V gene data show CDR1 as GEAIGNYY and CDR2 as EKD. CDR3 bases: TGTGCCCGTGACACCGGGGGATACGCGTCCTGGGACACCCGACAGATGTTTTTC. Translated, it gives CARDTGGYASWDTRQMFF.

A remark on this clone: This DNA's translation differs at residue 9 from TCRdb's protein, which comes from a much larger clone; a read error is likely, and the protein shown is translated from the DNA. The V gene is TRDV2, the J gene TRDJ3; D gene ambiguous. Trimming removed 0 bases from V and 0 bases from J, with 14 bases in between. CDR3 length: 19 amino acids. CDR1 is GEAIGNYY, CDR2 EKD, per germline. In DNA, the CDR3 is TGTGCCTGTGACACCGCGGGTTCCACGAGCTCCTGGGACACCCGACAGATGTTTTTC. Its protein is CACDTAGSTSSWDTRQMFF.

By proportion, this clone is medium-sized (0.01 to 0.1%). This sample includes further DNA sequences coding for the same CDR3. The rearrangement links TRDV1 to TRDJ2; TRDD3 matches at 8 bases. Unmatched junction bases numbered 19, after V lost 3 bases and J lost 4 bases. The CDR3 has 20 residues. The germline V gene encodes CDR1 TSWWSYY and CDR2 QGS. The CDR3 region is CALGDSLSDVLGGRTAQLFF. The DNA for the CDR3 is TGTGCTCTTGGGGACTCCCTTTCCGACGTACTGGGGGGTAGGACAGCACAACTCTTCTTT.

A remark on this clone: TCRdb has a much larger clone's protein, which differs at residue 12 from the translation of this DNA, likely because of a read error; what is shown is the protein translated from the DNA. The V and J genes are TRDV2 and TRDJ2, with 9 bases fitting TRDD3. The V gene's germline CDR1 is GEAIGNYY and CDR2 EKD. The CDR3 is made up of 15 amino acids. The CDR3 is CACDAWGMGTAHLFF. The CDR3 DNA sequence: TGTGCCTGTGACGCCTGGGGGATGGGAACAGCACACCTCTTCTTT.

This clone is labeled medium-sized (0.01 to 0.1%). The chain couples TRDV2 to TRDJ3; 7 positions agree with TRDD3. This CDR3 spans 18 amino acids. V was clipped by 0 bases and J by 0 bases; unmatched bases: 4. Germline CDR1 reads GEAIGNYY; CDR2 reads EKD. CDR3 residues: CACDTVLGSSWDTRQMFF. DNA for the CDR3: TGTGCCTGTGACACCGTACTGGGGAGCTCCTGGGACACCCGACAGATGTTTTTC.

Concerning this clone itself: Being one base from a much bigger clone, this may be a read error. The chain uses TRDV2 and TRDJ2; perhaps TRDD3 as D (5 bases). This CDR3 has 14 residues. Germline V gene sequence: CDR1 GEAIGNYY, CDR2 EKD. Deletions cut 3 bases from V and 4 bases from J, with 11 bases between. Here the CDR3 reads CACDAGGKTAQLFF. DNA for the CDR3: TGTGCCTGTGACGCGGGGGGTAAGACAGCACAACTCTTCTTT.

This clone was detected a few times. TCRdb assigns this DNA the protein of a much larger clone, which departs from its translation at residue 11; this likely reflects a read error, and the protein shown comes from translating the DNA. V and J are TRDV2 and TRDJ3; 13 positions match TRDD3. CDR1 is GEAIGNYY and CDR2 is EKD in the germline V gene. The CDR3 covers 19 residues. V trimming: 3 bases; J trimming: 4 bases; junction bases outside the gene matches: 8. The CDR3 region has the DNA TGTGCCTGTGACCCCATACTGGGGGATACGAGTTGGGACACCCGACAGATGTTTTTC. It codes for CACDPILGDTSWDTRQMFF.

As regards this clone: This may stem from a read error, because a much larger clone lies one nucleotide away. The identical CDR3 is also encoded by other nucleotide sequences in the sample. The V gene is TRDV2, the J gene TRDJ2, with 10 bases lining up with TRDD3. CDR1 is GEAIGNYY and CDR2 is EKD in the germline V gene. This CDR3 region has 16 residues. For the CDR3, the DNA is TGTGCTTGTGACTCGTACTGGGGGATCCTTGCAGCACAACTCTTCTTT. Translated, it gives CACDSYWGILAAQLFF.

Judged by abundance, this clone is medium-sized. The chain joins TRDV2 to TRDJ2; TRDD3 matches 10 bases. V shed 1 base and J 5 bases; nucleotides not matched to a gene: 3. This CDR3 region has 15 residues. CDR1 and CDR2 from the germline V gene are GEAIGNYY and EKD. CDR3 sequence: CACDTGGYFTAQLFF. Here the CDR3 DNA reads TGTGCCTGTGACACTGGGGGATACTTCACAGCACAACTCTTCTTT.

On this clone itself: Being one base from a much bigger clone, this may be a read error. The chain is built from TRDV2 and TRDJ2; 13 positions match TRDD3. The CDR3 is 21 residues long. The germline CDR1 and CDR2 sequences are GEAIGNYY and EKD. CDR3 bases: TGTGCCTGTGGCACCGTCATTACTGGGGGATACGGGAATGGTTTGACAGCACAACTCTTCTTT. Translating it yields CACGTVITGGYGNGLTAQLFF.

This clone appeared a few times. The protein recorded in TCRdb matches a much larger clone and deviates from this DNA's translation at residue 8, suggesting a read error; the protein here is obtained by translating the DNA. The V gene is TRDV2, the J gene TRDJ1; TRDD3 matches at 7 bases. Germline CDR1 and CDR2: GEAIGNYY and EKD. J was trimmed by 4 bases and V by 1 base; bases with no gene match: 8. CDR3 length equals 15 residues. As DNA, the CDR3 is TGTGCCTGTGACACGGGGGGATCCGGGAACGATAAACTCATCTTT. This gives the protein CACDTGGSGNDKLIF.